This T cell receptor (beta chain) was recorded in a study of T-cell reconstitution after alpha-beta-depleted transplantation in children. The CDR3 length is 19 residues. Looked up from germline, CDR1 is SGHRS and CDR2 is YFSETQ. V lost 1 base, J lost 0 bases, and 19 bases lay in between. Remarks on this clonotype: Its specificity is unknown.

The study, taken as a whole, reports: TCRbeta diversity was high at day 60 in some patients (a result of surviving recipient T cells and thymic progenitors).

Unique molecular identifiers featured in how the TCRbeta library was prepared. Using its own MiXCR run on the PCR reads, TCRdb lists one record per CDR3 protein. The data show about 980,000 distinct CDR3 sequences, roughly 31% seen once. This TCR derives from a boy less than two years old who had a stem cell transplant for SCID, so the T cells may come from the graft donor. This material consisted of PBMCs, mostly from graft donor cells, taken 360 days after TCRalphabeta/CD19-depleted stem cell transplant. V is TRBV5-1 and J is TRBJ2-2; either TRBD1 or TRBD2 may supply D (6 bases each). CDR3 coding DNA: TGCGCCAGCAGCTTGTCCCTCCCCCACGGGGGCCCGAACACCGGGGAGCTGTTTTTT. Amino acid sequence: CASSLSLPHGGPNTGELFF.